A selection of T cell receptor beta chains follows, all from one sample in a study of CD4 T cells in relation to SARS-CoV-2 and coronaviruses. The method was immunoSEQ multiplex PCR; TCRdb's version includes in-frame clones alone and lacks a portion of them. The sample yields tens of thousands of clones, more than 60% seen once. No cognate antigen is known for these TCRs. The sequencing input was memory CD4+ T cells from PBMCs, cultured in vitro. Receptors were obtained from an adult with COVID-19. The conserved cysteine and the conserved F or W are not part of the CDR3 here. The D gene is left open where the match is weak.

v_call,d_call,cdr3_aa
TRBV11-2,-,ASSLIRGTGELF
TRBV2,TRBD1,ASSPGGNGYT
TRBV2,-,ASSEEGDTEAF
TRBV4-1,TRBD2,ASSQVGLADYTQY
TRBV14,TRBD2,ASSRKTSGGVNTGELF
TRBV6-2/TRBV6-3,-,ASSYKGSGANVLT
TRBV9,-,ASSAGRSTDTQY
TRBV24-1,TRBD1,ATSVLGQEANEQF
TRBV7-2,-,ASQRTEAQETQY
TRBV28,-,ASSLRGGASNQPQH
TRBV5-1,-,ASSLVTVGTAEAF
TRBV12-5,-,ASASTGSSYNSPLH
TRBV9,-,ASSTWVHEQF
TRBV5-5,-,ASSLALLVSEKLF
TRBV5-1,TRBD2,ASSGLAGNNEQF
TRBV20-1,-,TYRGVYT
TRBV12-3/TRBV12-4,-,ASSSRGFYEQY
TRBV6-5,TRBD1,ASSSRDRGNEQY
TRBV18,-,ASSPDAATPFYGYT
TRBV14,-,ASSQATGRSSYEQY
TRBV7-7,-,ASTPLGTGNTIY
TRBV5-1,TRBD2,ASSLAGTSGTDTQY
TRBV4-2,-,ASRIMGGVENSPLH
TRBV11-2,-,ASSSVRSSTDTQY
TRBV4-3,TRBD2,ASSQLIAGGTGELF
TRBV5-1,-,ASSFRDQTINEQF
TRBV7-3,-,ASSSQWGNEAF
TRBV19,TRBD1,ASSPRDRGLSGELF
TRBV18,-,ASSTQETQY
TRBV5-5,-,ASNGEAGNTIY
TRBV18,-,ASSTLRQDTEQY
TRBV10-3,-,ASAVDRVATEAF
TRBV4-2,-,ASSQDLQNYEQY
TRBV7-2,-,ASRFPWSGTYEQY
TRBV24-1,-,ATSDFNQETQY
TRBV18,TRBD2,ASSREGLAANYEQY
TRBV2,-,ASSEDSSSGANVLT
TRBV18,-,ASSPRGYSYNEQF
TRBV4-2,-,ASSQEGRDSTDTQY
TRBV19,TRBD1,ASRGTGRAGELF
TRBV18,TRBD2,ASSPLFSSGSSEQY